The next 5 T cell receptor beta chains were all read from a single sample in a study of OX40 agonist ivuxolimab in advanced cancers. Some clones are missing from TCRdb's copy, which holds only in-frame ones; the method was immunoSEQ multiplex PCR. There are around 57,000 clones in the sample; 80% to 95% occur only once, and around 25% lies in the top ten. This specimen consisted of CD4+ or CD8+ T cells sorted from blood, obtained in a trial of the OX40 agonist ivuxolimab. The receptors derive from an adult with an advanced solid tumor such as melanoma, head and neck, liver or kidney cancer.

The V gene is TRBV6-5, the J gene TRBJ2-5, with 8 bases lining up with TRBD2. From germline, CDR1 is MNHEY and CDR2 SVGAGI. V shed 0 bases, J shed 6 bases, and the junction held 9 bases outside the gene matches. The CDR3 extends over 16 amino acids. The CDR3: CASSYSERSGRQTQYF. For the CDR3, the DNA is TGTGCCAGCAGTTACTCGGAGAGGAGCGGGAGACAGACCCAGTACTTC.

The chain is built from TRBV6-1 and TRBJ1-2; D is possibly TRBD1 (6 bases). The CDR3 is 18 amino acids. V was trimmed by 1 base and J by 4 bases, leaving 22 bases between them. CDR1 and CDR2 from the germline V gene are MNHNS and SASEGT. CDR3 loop: CASSEVETISGALYGYTF. DNA for the CDR3: TGTGCCAGCAGTGAAGTCGAGACAATTTCGGGGGCCCTCTATGGCTACACCTTC.

The rearrangement links TRBV4-2 to TRBJ2-1; no reliable D call. The CDR3 has 16 residues. CDR1 and CDR2 (germline): LGHNA, YNFKEQ. The V end was cut by 1 base, the J end by 4 bases, with 14 bases between. The CDR3, as DNA: TGTGCCAGCAGCCAAGTAACAAGGTCTCCTTACAATGAGCAGTTCTTC. This gives the protein CASSQVTRSPYNEQFF.

V is TRBV28 and J is TRBJ2-1; D is undetermined. V lost 3 bases, J lost 5 bases, and 8 bases lay in between. The CDR3 is 13 residues long. Germline V CDR1 and CDR2: MDHEN, SYDVKM. The CDR3 spells CASSFRLDNEQFF. The CDR3 DNA reads as TGTGCCAGCAGTTTTCGTTTGGACAATGAGCAGTTCTTC.

The chain uses TRBV5-1 and TRBJ2-7; TRBD1 agrees at 7 bases. Germline loops: CDR1 SGHRS, CDR2 YFSETQ. This CDR3 region has 14 residues. V was clipped by 4 bases and J by 3 bases; unmatched bases: 7. DNA of the CDR3: TGCGCCAGCAGCCCTCCGGGACAGATCTACGAGCAGTACTTC. This codes for CASSPPGQIYEQYF.